A selection of T cell receptor beta chains follows, all from one sample in a study of blood T cell repertoires in COVID-19. Sequenced by immunoSEQ multiplex PCR; TCRdb stores in-frame clones only, minus some. Of under 200,000 clones listed, around 86% are singletons. Sequencing was done on a sample of peripheral blood. The receptors come from a man in his 70s who had recovered from COVID-19. Both conserved end residues are part of each CDR3. The D gene is left open where the match is weak. Clone size, where shown, is once, few, many, or a class for clones that have expanded.

J gene | clone size | D gene | V gene | CDR3 protein | CDR3 DNA
TRBJ2-3 | . | TRBD1 | TRBV7-2 | CASSAGTVPDTQYF | TGTGCCAGCAGCGCCGGGACAGTACCTGATACGCAGTATTTT
TRBJ2-3 | . | . | TRBV18 | CASSPLQGMEADTQYF | TGTGCCAGCTCACCATTACAGGGTATGGAGGCAGATACGCAGTATTTT
TRBJ2-7 | . | TRBD2 | TRBV7-2 | CASSLALAGTYEQYF | TGTGCCAGCAGCTTAGCGTTAGCGGGAACCTACGAGCAGTACTTC
TRBJ2-7 | . | TRBD1 | TRBV3-1/TRBV3-2 | CASSQQGVYEQYF | TGTGCCAGCAGCCAACAGGGGGTGTACGAGCAGTACTTC
TRBJ1-1 | . | . | TRBV27 | CASSLSFGGATEAFF | TGTGCCAGCAGTTTAAGTTTCGGGGGAGCCACTGAAGCTTTCTTT
TRBJ2-1 | . | TRBD2 | TRBV29-1 | CSAKEREGPNEQFF | TGCAGCGCTAAGGAGCGGGAGGGCCCTAATGAGCAGTTCTTC
TRBJ1-2 | . | . | TRBV6-5 | CASSYTGTLSDGYTF | TGTGCCAGCAGTTATACAGGGACGCTATCGGATGGCTACACCTTC
TRBJ1-2 | . | . | TRBV25-1 | CASSESDGYTF | TGTGCCAGCAGTGAGTCAGATGGCTACACCTTC
TRBJ2-2 | . | . | TRBV10-2 | CASSEALLATNTGELFF | TGCGCCAGCAGTGAGGCCCTACTAGCCACGAACACCGGGGAGCTGTTTTTT
TRBJ1-1 | . | TRBD1 | TRBV12-3/TRBV12-4 | CASRTGGAKAFF | TGTGCCAGCAGGACAGGGGGGGCAAAAGCTTTCTTT
TRBJ2-7 | . | . | TRBV7-2 | CASSLVPQDSYEQYF | TGTGCCAGCAGCTTAGTCCCCCAGGACTCCTACGAGCAGTACTTC
TRBJ2-3 | . | . | TRBV25-1 | CASSGEAGSVTDTQYF | TGTGCCAGCAGTGGGGAGGCAGGGAGTGTTACAGATACGCAGTATTTT
TRBJ2-5 | . | TRBD1 | TRBV7-2 | CASSWGQGVGTQYF | TGTGCCAGCAGCTGGGGACAGGGGGTAGGGACCCAGTACTTC
TRBJ2-1 | medium-sized | . | TRBV24-1 | CATSDYMSNEQFF | TGTGCCACCAGTGATTATATGTCCAATGAGCAGTTCTTC
TRBJ2-2 | few | . | TRBV30 | CAWSRQSAGELFF | TGTGCCTGGAGTCGACAGTCCGCCGGGGAGCTGTTTTTT
TRBJ1-6 | . | . | TRBV9 | CASSVATANSPLHF | TGTGCCAGCAGCGTAGCTACTGCTAATTCACCCCTCCACTTT
TRBJ2-7 | once | . | TRBV3-1/TRBV3-2 | CASSPRGTSTYEQYF | TGTGCCAGCAGCCCGCGCGGTACTAGCACCTACGAGCAGTACTTC
TRBJ2-3 | . | . | TRBV30 | CAWSGDARQEDTQYF | TGTGCCTGGAGCGGAGACGCTCGACAGGAAGATACGCAGTATTTT
TRBJ2-1 | . | TRBD2 | TRBV2 | CASRAGTSGIEQFF | TGTGCCAGCAGGGCCGGGACTAGCGGGATTGAGCAGTTCTTC
TRBJ2-1 | . | TRBD2 | TRBV27 | CASRGGLESVQFF | TGTGCCAGCAGGGGGGGACTAGAGAGTGTGCAGTTCTTC
TRBJ2-5 | . | TRBD2 | TRBV7-9 | CASSLSRTSGRILETQYF | TGTGCCAGCAGCTTATCCCGCACTAGCGGGAGAATCCTGGAGACCCAGTACTTC
TRBJ1-2 | many | TRBD1 | TRBV6-5 | CATAGQNLYGYTF | TGTGCCACTGCGGGACAGAATCTCTATGGCTACACCTTC
TRBJ2-1 | . | . | TRBV10-2 | CASTETSSYNEQFF | TGCGCCAGCACTGAGACTAGCTCCTACAATGAGCAGTTCTTC
TRBJ2-5 | . | TRBD2 | TRBV10-3 | CAIREAGGVGETQYF | TGTGCCATCAGGGAGGCGGGAGGAGTAGGGGAGACCCAGTACTTC
TRBJ1-6 | few | TRBD1 | TRBV13 | CASSLGTGVSPLHF | TGTGCCAGCAGCTTAGGGACAGGGGTTTCACCCCTCCACTTT
TRBJ2-2 | . | . | TRBV5-5 | CASSKRWGPDTGELFF | TGTGCCAGCAGCAAGCGGTGGGGGCCTGACACCGGGGAGCTGTTTTTT
TRBJ1-3 | once | TRBD1 | TRBV7-9 | CASTTDRAKGNTIYF | TGTGCCAGCACCACGGACAGGGCGAAGGGAAACACCATATATTTT
TRBJ1-2 | . | . | TRBV6-6 | CASTFGGGANYGYTF | TGTGCCAGCACCTTCGGGGGGGGTGCCAACTATGGCTACACCTTC
TRBJ1-2 | . | . | TRBV27 | CASSLTENYGYTF | TGTGCCAGCAGTTTAACAGAGAACTATGGCTACACCTTC
TRBJ1-1 | . | . | TRBV15 | CATSSKPNTEAFF | TGTGCCACCAGCAGTAAGCCGAACACTGAAGCTTTCTTT
TRBJ2-7 | . | TRBD1 | TRBV5-4 | CASSGTGTGGFAYEQYF | TGTGCCAGCAGCGGTACCGGGACAGGTGGATTTGCCTACGAGCAGTACTTC
TRBJ2-3 | . | TRBD2 | TRBV5-4 | CASSGGTSVSTDTQYF | TGTGCCAGCAGCGGGGGGACTAGCGTTAGCACAGATACGCAGTATTTT
TRBJ2-7 | . | TRBD2 | TRBV2 | CASSAQLAATYEQYF | TGTGCCAGCAGCGCGCAACTAGCGGCGACCTACGAGCAGTACTTC
TRBJ1-5 | few | . | TRBV6-5 | CASSYSYRNNQPQHF | TGTGCCAGCAGTTACTCGTACAGGAACAATCAGCCCCAGCATTTT
TRBJ2-1 | few | TRBD2 | TRBV4-3 | CASGLEREGYNEQFF | TGCGCCAGCGGGCTTGAGCGGGAGGGTTACAATGAGCAGTTCTTC
TRBJ2-1 | . | TRBD2 | TRBV29-1 | CSVVRTSGIYNEQFF | TGCAGCGTTGTAAGGACTAGCGGGATCTACAATGAGCAGTTCTTC
TRBJ2-3 | . | . | TRBV7-2 | CASSRRTGVADTQYF | TGTGCCAGCAGCCGCAGGACGGGGGTCGCAGATACGCAGTATTTT
TRBJ2-3 | few | . | TRBV2 | CASSEKLSTDTQYF | TGTGCCAGCAGCGAGAAACTTAGCACAGATACGCAGTATTTT
TRBJ1-3 | . | . | TRBV28 | CASSSGVVGNTIYF | TGTGCCAGCAGTTCGGGAGTGGTGGGTAACACCATATATTTT
TRBJ1-2 | . | TRBD1 | TRBV28 | CASSPRDRADYGYTF | TGTGCCAGCAGTCCTCGTGACAGGGCTGACTATGGCTACACCTTC
TRBJ1-2 | . | TRBD1 | TRBV27 | CASSFWTGRPSYTF | TGTGCCAGCAGTTTTTGGACAGGGCGCCCGAGCTACACCTTC
TRBJ2-1 | . | TRBD2 | TRBV28 | CASSRAGAYNEQFF | TGTGCCAGCAGCCGAGCGGGAGCATACAATGAGCAGTTCTTC
TRBJ2-5 | . | TRBD2 | TRBV3-1/TRBV3-2 | CASNLPTSGSETQYF | TGTGCCAGCAATTTACCGACTAGCGGGAGTGAGACCCAGTACTTC
TRBJ2-2 | . | . | TRBV4-3 | CASSQDPPRQGRAVGLFF | TGCGCCAGCAGCCAAGATCCACCAAGGCAGGGCCGCGCAGTGGGGCTGTTTTTT
TRBJ2-3 | . | . | TRBV7-2 | CASSLRPGILGTDTQYF | TGTGCCAGCAGCTTAAGACCGGGTATTTTAGGTACAGATACGCAGTATTTT
TRBJ2-3 | . | TRBD2 | TRBV19 | CASSIGLAGRTDTQYF | TGTGCCAGTAGTATTGGACTAGCGGGAAGAACAGATACGCAGTATTTT
TRBJ1-1 | . | TRBD1 | TRBV12-5 | CASGLGRQGSRGAFF | TGTGCTAGTGGTTTGGGGCGACAGGGCTCGAGGGGAGCTTTCTTT
TRBJ1-2 | . | TRBD1 | TRBV24-1 | CATSDPRQGADGYTF | TGTGCCACCAGTGACCCCCGACAGGGGGCGGATGGCTACACCTTC
TRBJ1-1 | . | . | TRBV6-5 | CAIGQLNTEAFF | TGTGCCATCGGACAGTTGAACACTGAAGCTTTCTTT
TRBJ2-5 | . | TRBD1 | TRBV28 | CASSLIQGWETQYF | TGTGCCAGCAGTTTGATACAGGGGTGGGAGACCCAGTACTTC
TRBJ2-5 | . | . | TRBV12-3/TRBV12-4 | CASSQADQETQYF | TGTGCCAGCTCCCAGGCCGACCAAGAGACCCAGTACTTC
TRBJ2-7 | few | TRBD1 | TRBV10-1 | CASSSSRGLQNEQYF | TGCGCCAGCAGTTCATCCAGGGGGCTACAAAACGAGCAGTACTTC